This is a list of T cell receptor beta chains from one sample in a study of technical replicates of blood from a few donors. Data came from immunoSEQ multiplex PCR; TCRdb stores just in-frame clones and leaves some out. Found here are 65,000 to 80,000 clones, about 97% of them singletons; the top ten hold over 0.2%. Input material: T cells isolated from PBMCs. Receptors were obtained from a human donor in good health. The CDR3 runs from the conserved cysteine through the conserved F or W. Each record gives: J gene, V gene, clone size, CDR3 protein. A row's size may be missing; if present it is once, few, many or a size class.

TRBJ1-2 TRBV10-3 - CAISEDRVGYTF
TRBJ2-6 TRBV4-1 few CASSQEQSSFSGANVLTF
TRBJ1-1 TRBV6-1 - CASSGGETEAFF
TRBJ2-3 TRBV2 once CATLTTPDTQYF
TRBJ1-4 TRBV11-3 - CASSGPGQGFGNEKLFF
TRBJ2-1 TRBV27 - CASNPGTRMNEQFF
TRBJ2-7 TRBV5-5 - CASSLVLVGGAYEQYF
TRBJ2-1 TRBV5-1 - CASSSGNLGQFF
TRBJ2-5 TRBV7-2 - CASSPEQGAETQYF
TRBJ1-4 TRBV5-8 - CASSSSTGDNEKLFF
TRBJ2-1 TRBV10-3 - CAISESTSGRTEQFF
TRBJ1-1 TRBV27 - CASSFAGGLNTEAFF
TRBJ2-7 TRBV6-1 - CASSESGDTQYEQYF
TRBJ1-2 TRBV19 few CASIGQRRDSTNYGYTF
TRBJ2-2 TRBV18 - CASSPLRERAAGELFF
TRBJ1-5 TRBV7-8 - CASSREVLGSQPQHF
TRBJ1-2 TRBV5-5 - CASSPSVRGLYGYTF
TRBJ1-2 TRBV15 - CATSSGYGYTF
TRBJ2-3 TRBV27 - CASSLWSGTDTQYF
TRBJ2-2 TRBV6-5 once CASRRLGELFF
TRBJ1-1 TRBV7-2 - CASTTPGMNTEAFF
TRBJ1-1 TRBV6-5 - CASSLQGAHTEAFF
TRBJ2-7 TRBV28 - CASNPAGSSYEQYF
TRBJ2-7 TRBV20-1 - CSAPRTVEQYF
TRBJ2-5 TRBV7-2 - CASSLGVSGEGETQYF
TRBJ1-5 TRBV4-1 - CASSQAYRQGDQPQHF
TRBJ2-7 TRBV29-1 - CSVENLRNEQYF
TRBJ2-5 TRBV11-2 - CASSLIGGQAQTQYF
TRBJ2-3 TRBV2 - CASGRAGTDTQYF
TRBJ2-3 TRBV6-1 - CATGVTSTDTQYF
TRBJ1-2 TRBV28 - CASSPGGKGYTF
TRBJ1-1 TRBV9 - CASSVGDRPNTEAFF
TRBJ1-2 TRBV5-5 - CASSLPLDRSYYGYTF
TRBJ2-2 TRBV10-3 - CAISELADTGELFF
TRBJ2-5 TRBV2 - CASNLRGQETQYF
TRBJ2-7 TRBV28 - CASSLAWTGSTYEQYF
TRBJ1-1 TRBV9 - CASSPPSSEAFF
TRBJ1-1 TRBV10-3 - CAISDNRDSPNTEAFF
TRBJ2-1 TRBV11-1 - CASSIGLAGGEFF
TRBJ2-1 TRBV6-5 - CASSYLAGTNEQFF
TRBJ1-2 TRBV19 once CASNNRVDYGYTF
TRBJ2-7 TRBV29-1 - CSVTTSGRPYEQYF
TRBJ2-1 TRBV28 - CASSEGVGRDLYNEQFF
TRBJ2-1 TRBV7-9 - CASSLRTSGRSEQFF
TRBJ2-3 TRBV4-1 - CASSQLWSGRARDDTQYF
TRBJ1-2 TRBV5-1 - CASSSDTLYGYTF
TRBJ2-3 TRBV2 - CASSQGATSSTDTQYF
TRBJ1-1 TRBV5-1 - CASSPVRTVNKNTEAFF
TRBJ2-5 TRBV28 - CASTRLLAGEGQETQYF
TRBJ2-3 TRBV5-8 once CASSLRQGPDTQYF
TRBJ2-7 TRBV11-3 - CASSLVWLAGGSYEQYF
TRBJ2-1 TRBV10-1 - CASSEPSGLAGGPPYNEQFF
TRBJ1-2 TRBV28 - CASSWASRGYGYTF
TRBJ2-2 TRBV6-5 - CASSWSGAGELFF
TRBJ2-4 TRBV28 - CASSLLAGVAKNIQYF
TRBJ2-2 TRBV12-5 - CASGLLPAGERGGELFF
TRBJ1-1 TRBV27 - CASSLYGGTNTEAFF
TRBJ2-7 TRBV5-1 - CASSLAGQGIYEQYF
TRBJ2-7 TRBV30 - CAWSGLAGGYEQYF